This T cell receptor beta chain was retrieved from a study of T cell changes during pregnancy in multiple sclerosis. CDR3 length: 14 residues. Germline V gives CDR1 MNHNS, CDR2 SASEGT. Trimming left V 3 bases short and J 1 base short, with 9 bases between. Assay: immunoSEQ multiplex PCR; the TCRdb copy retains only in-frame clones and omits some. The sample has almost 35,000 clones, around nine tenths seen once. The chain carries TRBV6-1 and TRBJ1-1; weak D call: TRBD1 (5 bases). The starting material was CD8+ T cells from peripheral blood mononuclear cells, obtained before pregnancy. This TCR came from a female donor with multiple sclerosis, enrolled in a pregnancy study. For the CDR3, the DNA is TGTGCCAGCAGTGACCCTACAGGGAACACTGAAGCTTTCTTT. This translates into CASSDPTGNTEAFF.